This T cell receptor beta chain was documented in a study of T cell responses to AZD1222 COVID-19 vaccine. About the study: Samples with a second dose at about 4 or about 12 weeks were pooled together. Study-wide points: Dominant at 160-218 and 743-854, vaccine-associated CD4 TCRs also spanned spike. Mostly white British, mostly female donors; authors suggested clonal diversity may be underestimated. Baseline antibody screening turned up just a handful of seropositive AZD1222 recipients.

The V end lost 1 base, the J end lost 5 bases, and 6 bases lay between the germline ends. CDR1 and CDR2 (germline): MDHEN, SYDVKM. The CDR3 is 12 amino acids. With regard to this clone: What it binds is not known.

Data came from immunoSEQ multiplex PCR; TCRdb stores just in-frame clones and leaves some out. The sample records 97,000 or so clones, approximately 88% being singletons. This TCR derives from an adult in good health. The sample in question was peripheral blood, obtained on day 0 of AZD1222 vaccination. This chain connects TRBV28 to TRBJ2-7, with D unresolved. The CDR3 protein is CASSLLRHEQYF. CDR3 sequence (DNA): TGTGCCAGCAGTTTATTAAGACACGAGCAGTACTTC. The full variable domain, in which reference TRBV28 and TRBJ2-7 provide the parts outside the CDR3, is DVKVTQSSRYLVKRTGEKVFLECVQDMDHENMFWYRQDPGLGLRLIYFSYDVKMKEKGDIPEGYSVSREKKERFSLILESASTNQTSMYLCASSLLRHEQYFGPGTRLTVT.